A single sample gave rise to the 29 T cell receptor beta chains below, sequenced in a study of T-cell reconstitution after alpha-beta-depleted transplantation in children (dated by TCRdb to 2015 to 2016). Interpreted using the paper, the treatment or condition label stands for: allogeneic hematopoietic cell transplantation with graft depleted of TCRalphabeta T cells and CD19 B cells. Libraries were built with PCR. Sequencing relied on an Illumina HiSeq 2500. Molecular barcoding was employed in the preparation of TCR libraries, with unique molecular identifiers being used to normalize TCRbeta repertoire quantification. The public reads were run again by TCRdb, first through fastp at Q25 and then through MiXCR, and only productive beta chains were kept. Identical CDR3 proteins give one entry, which carries the most common genes and DNA. This sample comprises about 580,000 distinct CDR3 sequences, around 23% of them detected only once. The ten most abundant clones make up roughly an eighth of the sample.

The sample consisted of PBMCs, mostly from graft donor cells, taken 360 days after TCRalphabeta/CD19-depleted stem cell transplant. These receptors were taken from a boy in the first two years of life who had a stem cell transplant for acute myeloid leukemia, so the T cells may come from the graft donor.

The V call is TRBV12-3 or TRBV12-4, the J call TRBJ1-1, with 7 bases that match TRBD1. This CDR3 is built from 17 residues. V shed 5 bases and J 0 bases; nucleotides not matched to a gene: 12. CDR3 amino acids: CASSPRQGLGLNTEAFF. DNA for the CDR3: TGTGCCAGCAGTCCTCGACAGGGCCTGGGATTGAACACTGAAGCTTTCTTT.

This clonotype was found a few times. The V call is TRBV6-5, the J call TRBJ2-1, with D uncertain. The CDR3 sequence is 14 residues long. Germline CDR1 reads MNHEY; CDR2 reads SVGAGI. Trimming cost V 2 bases and J 4 bases, with 9 bases left between them. The CDR3, as DNA: TGTGCCAGCAGTTACGGGGAAACTTACAATGAGCAGTTCTTC. This sequence encodes CASSYGETYNEQFF.

The sample holds a few counts of this clonotype. This chain connects TRBV7-8 to TRBJ2-1; TRBD2 might be the D (5 bases). The CDR3 runs 16 residues. Trimming shortened V by 7 bases and J by 0 bases, and 16 bases separated the two germline ends. CDR1 is SGHVS, CDR2 FQNEAQ, per germline. DNA for the CDR3: TGTGCCAGCACCGAGGTCGGGGTTCGCTCCTACAATGAGCAGTTCTTC. Translating it yields CASTEVGVRSYNEQFF.

This chain links TRBV7-2 with TRBJ2-3; TRBD1 might be the D (6 bases). The germline CDR1 and CDR2 sequences are SGHTA and FQGNSA. The ends were cut back, 1 base at V and 2 bases at J, with 10 bases in the middle. This CDR3 has 15 residues. As DNA, the CDR3 is TGTGCCAGCAGCTTAGGGTACAGGGACACAGATACGCAGTATTTT. Its translation is CASSLGYRDTDTQYF.

This clonotype was seen only a few times. The chain recombines TRBV6-5 with TRBJ1-5; D gene uncertain. Germline assignment: CDR1 MNHEY and CDR2 SVGAGI. V was pared by 2 bases and J by 2 bases, with 7 bases between. This CDR3 is built from 14 residues. CDR3 amino acids: CASSYEGGNQPQHF. CDR3 nucleotides: TGTGCCAGCAGTTACGAGGGTGGCAATCAGCCCCAGCATTTT.

This clonotype was found many times. The chain has TRBV5-6 and TRBJ2-7; TRBD2 matches at 13 bases. The V gene's germline CDR1 is SGHDT and CDR2 YYEEEE. This CDR3 comprises 19 residues. J lost 6 bases, V lost 5 bases, and 20 bases had no gene match. DNA of the CDR3: TGTGCCAGCAGAATCGACAGGGTAGAGACTAGCGGGGGGTTCGGCGAGCAGTACTTC. Amino acid sequence: CASRIDRVETSGGFGEQYF.

This clonotype appeared many times. The chain has TRBV6-1 and TRBJ2-3; tentatively, D is TRBD2 (6 bases). Germline V gene sequence: CDR1 MNHNS, CDR2 SASEGT. V lost 6 bases and J 2 bases, leaving 27 bases between the germline ends. CDR3 length equals 19 residues. The CDR3 here is CASSRVLLTASAHTDTQYF. The CDR3 coding sequence is TGTGCCAGCAGCCGCGTTCTTCTAACCGCTAGCGCACACACAGATACGCAGTATTTT.

The chain uses TRBV20-1 and TRBJ2-3; TRBD2 might be the D (6 bases). The CDR3 spans 16 residues. Trimming left V 0 bases short and J 0 bases short, with 13 bases between. Germline CDR1 and CDR2: DFQATT and SNEGSKA (reference sequence). The CDR3 loop reads CSARDMERASTDTQYF. In nucleotides, the CDR3 is TGCAGTGCTAGAGATATGGAGCGGGCCAGCACAGATACGCAGTATTTT.

The chain uses TRBV7-9 and TRBJ2-3, with D possibly TRBD2 on 5 matching bases. This CDR3 contains 16 residues. Germline V gives CDR1 SEHNR, CDR2 FQNEAQ (reference sequence). V was cut by 5 bases and J by 3 bases, with 18 bases left in between. DNA of the CDR3: TGTGCCAGCAGCCCCTCCCCGGGAAGGGAGACAGATACGCAGTATTTT. Amino acids: CASSPSPGRETDTQYF.

V gene TRBV7-3 combines with J gene TRBJ2-2; the D gene could be TRBD1 or TRBD2 (5 bases each). Between the trimmed V and J ends, which lost 1 base and 3 bases, there was a span of 12 bases. This CDR3 contains 16 residues. Germline V gene data show CDR1 as SGHTA and CDR2 as FQGTGA. CDR3 sequence: CASSLRPQGDTGELFF. DNA of the CDR3: TGTGCCAGCAGCTTAAGGCCCCAGGGAGACACCGGGGAGCTGTTTTTT.

In this sample, this clonotype turned up a few times. The chain employs TRBV12-3 or TRBV12-4 and TRBJ2-7; 8 bases match TRBD2. CDR3 length: 15 amino acids. The V gene end was trimmed by 3 bases and the J gene end by 2 bases; junction bases not matched to a gene: 6. CDR3 loop: CASSFSGGPPYEQYF. The CDR3 bases are TGTGCCAGCAGTTTTTCGGGGGGGCCTCCCTACGAGCAGTACTTC.

This clonotype has just a few counts. This chain joins TRBV4-3 and TRBJ2-1; D is ambiguous. CDR1 LGHNA and CDR2 YSLEER come from the germline V gene. This CDR3 is built from 13 residues. With 10 bases removed from V and 5 bases from J, the gap between germline ends came to 15 bases. CDR3 sequence: CANPIAMDNEQFF. Here the CDR3 DNA reads TGCGCCAACCCCATTGCCATGGACAATGAGCAGTTCTTC.

The gene calls are TRBV6-1 and TRBJ2-1; 8 bases are shared with TRBD2. Unmatched junction bases numbered 4, after V lost 6 bases and J lost 3 bases. CDR1 and CDR2 from the germline V gene are MNHNS and SASEGT. The CDR3 has 14 amino acids. CDR3 sequence reads: CASRRAGVYNEQFF. CDR3 coding DNA: TGTGCCAGCAGGCGAGCGGGGGTCTACAATGAGCAGTTCTTC.

This clonotype came up many times. The chain combines TRBV20-1 with TRBJ2-1; 10 bases are a match to TRBD1. CDR3 length: 15 amino acids. J lost 9 bases, V lost 7 bases, and 15 bases had no gene match. Germline V gene data show CDR1 as DFQATT and CDR2 as SNEGSKA (reference sequence). The chain's CDR3 is CSGEDRDRGVGEQFF. DNA for the CDR3: TGCAGTGGAGAGGACCGGGACAGGGGAGTTGGTGAGCAGTTCTTC.

The V gene is TRBV7-2, the J gene TRBJ2-3, with TRBD1 identical over 7 bases. Germline assignment: CDR1 SGHTA and CDR2 FQGNSA. V dropped 5 bases and J dropped 2; count of bases not matched to a gene: 7. CDR3 length: 15 amino acids. CDR3 nucleotides: TGTGCCAGCAGCAGCCGGGACAGCTTCACAGATACGCAGTATTTT. It specifies CASSSRDSFTDTQYF.

The gene calls are TRBV6-5 and TRBJ2-7, with 7 bases identical to TRBD1. The CDR3 sequence is 17 residues long. Looked up from germline, CDR1 is MNHEY and CDR2 is SVGAGI. V dropped 2 bases and J dropped 2; count of bases not matched to a gene: 12. The CDR3 protein is CASSYVRGDSNPYEQYF. CDR3 sequence (DNA): TGTGCCAGCAGTTACGTTCGTGGGGACAGTAATCCCTACGAGCAGTACTTC.

This clonotype was observed a few times. The V gene is TRBV15, the J gene TRBJ2-3, with 7 bases identical to TRBD2. The CDR3 sequence is 16 residues long. The V segment lost 7 bases and the J segment 2 bases; nucleotides outside the gene matches: 12. CDR1 LNHNV and CDR2 YYDKDF come from the germline V gene (reference sequence). The CDR3 sequence is CATTCGRGGTTDTQYF. The CDR3 region has the DNA TGTGCCACCACCTGTGGGCGGGGAGGGACCACAGATACGCAGTATTTT.

The V and J genes are TRBV6-5 and TRBJ2-5, with D unresolved. The CDR3 has 14 amino acids. Germline V gene lookup returns CDR1 MNHEY and CDR2 SVGAGI. V was pared by 0 bases and J by 11 bases, with 16 bases between. The CDR3 DNA is TGTGCCAGCAGTTACTCACCACGGTCCGAGCCGCAGTACTTC. Residues: CASSYSPRSEPQYF.

J is TRBJ1-2 and V is TRBV6-5, with 7 bases lining up with TRBD1. In germline, CDR1 is MNHEY, CDR2 SVGAGI. This CDR3 has 13 residues. V lost 7 bases to trimming and J lost 5 bases; unmatched junction nucleotides: 7. The CDR3, as DNA: TGTGCCAGCACCCTAGGGACAGCATATGGCTACACCTTC. Amino acids: CASTLGTAYGYTF.

This chain connects TRBV20-1 to TRBJ2-5; D call uncertain. The CDR3 spans 14 residues. Germline-derived CDR1 and CDR2 are DFQATT and SNEGSKA (reference sequence). V was cut by 4 bases and J by 0 bases, with 12 bases left in between. The CDR3 DNA reads as TGCAGTGCTATTAAGCAGACTTACCAAGAGACCCAGTACTTC. Translation: CSAIKQTYQETQYF.

The rearrangement joins TRBV9 to TRBJ1-1; tentatively, D is TRBD1 (5 bases). The ends were cut back, 3 bases at V and 2 bases at J, with 8 bases in the middle. There are 13 residues in the CDR3. Germline CDR1 and CDR2: SGDLS and YYNGEE. CDR3 coding DNA: TGTGCCAGCAGCGGGGGCTTCAACACTGAAGCTTTCTTT. It codes for CASSGGFNTEAFF.

This clonotype occurred once. One end of the junction is discordant with germline, which a read error may explain. The chain links TRBV24-1 to TRBJ2-1; tentatively, D is TRBD1 (7 bases). The CDR3 covers 21 residues. The germline CDR1 and CDR2 sequences are KGHDR and SFDVKD. CDR3 residues: CGTSDFVEGQPYYSSYNEQFF. In nucleotides, the CDR3 is TGTGGCACCAGTGATTTTGTGGAGGGACAGCCTTACTATAGCTCCTACAATGAGCAGTTCTTC.

The chain employs TRBV20-1 and TRBJ2-7; TRBD1 matches at 8 bases. V shed 5 bases, J shed 2 bases, and the junction held 11 bases outside the gene matches. The CDR3 loop spans 15 amino acids. CDR1 DFQATT and CDR2 SNEGSKA come from the germline V gene (reference sequence). The CDR3 DNA reads TGCAGTGCTCCCACCGGGACAGGAACCACCTACGAGCAGTACTTC. It translates to CSAPTGTGTTYEQYF.

This clonotype has a handful of counts. The gene calls are TRBV20-1 and TRBJ2-7; D possibly corresponds to TRBD2 (6 bases). With 1 base removed from V and 6 bases from J, the gap between germline ends came to 16 bases. The CDR3 has 14 amino acids. The germline gives CDR1 DFQATT, CDR2 SNEGSKA (reference sequence). Here the CDR3 reads CSARGEARTSEQYF. The CDR3 DNA follows: TGCAGTGCTAGAGGGGAGGCTAGGACGAGCGAGCAGTACTTC.

This clonotype was recorded at least ten times. The junction shows a germline mismatch at one end, possibly a read error. The chain links TRBV29-1 to TRBJ2-1, with TRBD2 as a possible D gene (6 bases). This CDR3 spans 12 amino acids. Per germline, CDR1 SQVTM and CDR2 ANQGSEA. The CDR3 sequence: CSVTSSFNEQFF. CDR3 DNA sequence: TGCAGCGTTACTAGCTCCTTCAATGAGCAGTTCTTC.

This clonotype has at least ten counts. The rearrangement joins TRBV20-1 to TRBJ2-7; D possibly matches TRBD1 or TRBD2 (6 bases each). CDR3 length: 14 amino acids. Per germline, CDR1 DFQATT and CDR2 SNEGSKA (reference sequence). V lost 0 bases and J 2 bases, leaving 11 bases between the germline ends. The CDR3 DNA is TGCAGTGCTAGAGATATAGGGGGGACCTACGAGCAGTACTTC. It is translated as CSARDIGGTYEQYF.

The V call is TRBV25-1, the J call TRBJ2-5, with D hard to call. CDR1 is MGHDK and CDR2 is SYGVNS in the germline V gene. The CDR3 sequence is 13 residues long. Deletions cut 2 bases from V and 4 bases from J, with 8 bases between. CDR3 nucleotide sequence: TGTGCCAGCAGTGAAAACTCCGGAGAGACCCAGTACTTC. Its translation is CASSENSGETQYF.

This clonotype was detected only a few times. The gene calls are TRBV20-1 and TRBJ1-6; D remains unclear. The CDR3 covers 15 residues. Germline CDR1 DFQATT, CDR2 SNEGSKA (reference sequence). The germline V and J ends were trimmed by 0 bases and 0 bases, with 6 bases remaining between them. Here the CDR3 reads CSARDLGSYNSPLHF. The DNA of the CDR3 is TGCAGTGCTAGAGATCTGGGCTCCTATAATTCACCCCTCCACTTT.

This chain connects TRBV6-5 to TRBJ2-5, with 10 positions matching TRBD2. Looked up from germline, CDR1 is MNHEY and CDR2 is SVGAGI. The CDR3 spans 17 residues. The V gene end was trimmed by 5 bases and the J gene end by 3 bases; junction bases not matched to a gene: 12. As DNA, the CDR3 is TGTGCCAGCAGTACCCTTTTGGAAGCGGGGGGGAAAGAGACCCAGTACTTC. Residues: CASSTLLEAGGKETQYF.